This T cell receptor (beta chain) was sequenced in a study of blood T cell repertoires in COVID-19. Study-level information: Samples came from the United States, Italy and Spain, spanning acute and convalescent COVID-19. T cells, B-cell-depleted T cells, or PBMCs provided the cDNA or gDNA that served as material.

This CDR3 is 13 amino acids long. V lost 8 bases to trimming and J lost 2 bases, with 15 bases between them. CDR1 and CDR2 from the germline V gene are SQVTM and ANQGSEA. Per the original methods: Amplification with reference gene primers provided the estimates of nucleated cell counts. Some clones are missing from TCRdb's copy, which holds only in-frame ones; the method was immunoSEQ multiplex PCR. D and trimming were read from the DNA, whereas the V and J calls and clone size are those reported in that table. Of roughly 100,000 clones in the sample, 75% to 95% were seen once. The material sequenced was peripheral blood. The TCR comes from a woman aged 45-59 years in a cohort sampled during active COVID-19. The V call is TRBV29-1, the J call TRBJ1-1; maybe TRBD1 (5 bases). DNA of the CDR3: TGCAGCATCCGGGAGGGGCCTAACACTGAAGCTTTCTTT. It is translated as CSIREGPNTEAFF.